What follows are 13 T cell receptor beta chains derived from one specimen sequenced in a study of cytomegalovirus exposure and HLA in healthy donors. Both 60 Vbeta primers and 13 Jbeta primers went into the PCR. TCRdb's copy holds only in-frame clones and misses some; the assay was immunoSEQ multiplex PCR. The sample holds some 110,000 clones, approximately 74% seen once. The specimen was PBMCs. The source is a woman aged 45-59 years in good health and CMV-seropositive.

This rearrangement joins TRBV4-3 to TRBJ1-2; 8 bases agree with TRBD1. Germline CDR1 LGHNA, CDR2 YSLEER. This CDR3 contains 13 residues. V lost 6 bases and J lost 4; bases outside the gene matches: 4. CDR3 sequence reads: CASSPDRGYGYTF. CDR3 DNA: TGCGCCAGCAGTCCCGACAGGGGCTATGGCTACACCTTC.

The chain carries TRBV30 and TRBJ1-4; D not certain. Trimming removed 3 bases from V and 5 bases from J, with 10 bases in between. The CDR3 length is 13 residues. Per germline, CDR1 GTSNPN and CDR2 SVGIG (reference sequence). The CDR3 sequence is CAWRRDKNEKLFF. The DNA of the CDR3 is TGTGCCTGGAGGAGGGATAAGAATGAAAAACTGTTTTTT.

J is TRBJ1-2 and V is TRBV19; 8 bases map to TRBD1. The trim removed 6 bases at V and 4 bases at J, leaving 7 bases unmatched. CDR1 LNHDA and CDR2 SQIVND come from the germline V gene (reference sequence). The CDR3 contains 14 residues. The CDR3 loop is CASSRQGKGYGYTF. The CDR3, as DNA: TGTGCCAGTAGCCGACAGGGGAAGGGCTATGGCTACACCTTC.

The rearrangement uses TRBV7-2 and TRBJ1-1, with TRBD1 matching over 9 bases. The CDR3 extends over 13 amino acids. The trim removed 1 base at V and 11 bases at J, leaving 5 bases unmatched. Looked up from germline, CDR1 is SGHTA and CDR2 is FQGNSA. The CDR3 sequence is CASSLGRTGEAFF. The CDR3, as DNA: TGTGCCAGCAGCTTAGGGCGGACAGGGGAGGCTTTCTTT.

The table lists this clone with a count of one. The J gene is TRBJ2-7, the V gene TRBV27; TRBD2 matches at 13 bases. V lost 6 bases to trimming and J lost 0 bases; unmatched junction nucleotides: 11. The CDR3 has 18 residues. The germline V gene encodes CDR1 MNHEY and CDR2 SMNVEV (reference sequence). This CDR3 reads CASSQGLAGMPSSYEQYF. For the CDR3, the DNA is TGTGCCAGCAGCCAGGGACTAGCGGGAATGCCCAGCTCCTACGAGCAGTACTTC.

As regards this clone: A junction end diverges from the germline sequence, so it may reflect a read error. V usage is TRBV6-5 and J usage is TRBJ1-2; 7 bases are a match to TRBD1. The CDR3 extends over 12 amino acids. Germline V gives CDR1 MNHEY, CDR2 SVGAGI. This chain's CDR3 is CASRGTDYGYTF. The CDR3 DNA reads TGTGCCAGCAGGGGGACAGACTACGGCTACACCTTC.

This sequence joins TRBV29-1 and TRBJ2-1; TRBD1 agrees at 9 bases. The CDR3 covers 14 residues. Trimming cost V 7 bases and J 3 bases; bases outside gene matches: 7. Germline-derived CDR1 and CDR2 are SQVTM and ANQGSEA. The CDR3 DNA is TGCAGCGGTTCCGGGACAGGGCGCTACAATGAGCAGTTCTTC. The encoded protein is CSGSGTGRYNEQFF.

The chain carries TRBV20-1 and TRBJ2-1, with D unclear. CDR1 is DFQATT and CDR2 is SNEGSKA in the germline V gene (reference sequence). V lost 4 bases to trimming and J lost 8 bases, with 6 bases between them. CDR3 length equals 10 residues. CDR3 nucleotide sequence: TGCAGTGCTACTAGTTATGAGCAGTTCTTC. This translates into CSATSYEQFF.

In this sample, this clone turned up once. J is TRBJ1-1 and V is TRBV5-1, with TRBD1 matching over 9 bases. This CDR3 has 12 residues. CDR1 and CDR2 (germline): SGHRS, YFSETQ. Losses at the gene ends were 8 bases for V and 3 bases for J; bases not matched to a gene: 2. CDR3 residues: CASRQGDTEAFF. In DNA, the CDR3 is TGCGCCAGTCGACAGGGGGACACTGAAGCTTTCTTT.

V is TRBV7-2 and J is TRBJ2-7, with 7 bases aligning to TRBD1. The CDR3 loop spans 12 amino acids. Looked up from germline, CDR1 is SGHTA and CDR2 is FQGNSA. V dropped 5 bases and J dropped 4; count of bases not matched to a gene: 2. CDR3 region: CASSVQGYEQYF. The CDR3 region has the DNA TGTGCCAGCAGCGTACAGGGGTACGAGCAGTACTTC.

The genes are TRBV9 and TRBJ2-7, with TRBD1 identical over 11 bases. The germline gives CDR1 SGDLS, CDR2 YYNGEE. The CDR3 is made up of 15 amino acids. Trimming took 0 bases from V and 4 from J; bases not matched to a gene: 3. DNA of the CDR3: TGTGCCAGCAGCGTAGGGGACAGGGGGATGTACGAGCAGTACTTC. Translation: CASSVGDRGMYEQYF.

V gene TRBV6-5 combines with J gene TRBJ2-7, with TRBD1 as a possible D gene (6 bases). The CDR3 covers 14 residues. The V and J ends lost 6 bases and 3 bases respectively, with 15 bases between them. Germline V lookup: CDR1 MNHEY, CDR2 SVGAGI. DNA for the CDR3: TGTGCCAGCAGGGATCAGGGGCTTAACTACGAGCAGTACTTC. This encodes CASRDQGLNYEQYF.

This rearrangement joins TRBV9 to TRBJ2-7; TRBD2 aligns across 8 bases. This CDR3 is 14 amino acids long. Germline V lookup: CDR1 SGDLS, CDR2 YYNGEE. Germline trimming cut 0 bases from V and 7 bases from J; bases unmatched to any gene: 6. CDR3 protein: CASSVGLAGREQYF. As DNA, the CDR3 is TGTGCCAGCAGCGTAGGGCTAGCGGGTCGAGAGCAGTACTTC.